This paragraph reports one T cell receptor (beta chain). What it binds is not known. These data come from a study of cytomegalovirus exposure and HLA in healthy donors. Primers for the PCR totalled 60 Vbeta and 13 Jbeta. This table comes from immunoSEQ multiplex PCR, and its TCRdb copy is limited to in-frame clones, with some not included. The top ten clones hold around 1.8% of a sample with 210,000 or so clones, 60% to 80% of them seen once. V was cut by 5 bases and J by 5 bases, with 9 bases left in between. CDR3 size: 12 residues. The germline gives CDR1 LNHDA, CDR2 SQIVND (reference sequence). General study points: In vitro work confirmed that a few CMV-associated chains recognize CMV antigens. The majority of TCR sequences were rare, yet some public TCRs appeared in many donors. For presence/absence analyses, sequencing depth was assumed to be roughly uniform across donors.

This clonotype was sampled from a man in his late teens or twenties in good health and CMV-seronegative. This rearrangement joins TRBV19 to TRBJ1-2, with D unresolved. The sample comprised PBMCs. For the CDR3, the DNA is TGTGCCAGTAGTCCGCGGGCATATGGCTACACCTTC. Its protein product is CASSPRAYGYTF.